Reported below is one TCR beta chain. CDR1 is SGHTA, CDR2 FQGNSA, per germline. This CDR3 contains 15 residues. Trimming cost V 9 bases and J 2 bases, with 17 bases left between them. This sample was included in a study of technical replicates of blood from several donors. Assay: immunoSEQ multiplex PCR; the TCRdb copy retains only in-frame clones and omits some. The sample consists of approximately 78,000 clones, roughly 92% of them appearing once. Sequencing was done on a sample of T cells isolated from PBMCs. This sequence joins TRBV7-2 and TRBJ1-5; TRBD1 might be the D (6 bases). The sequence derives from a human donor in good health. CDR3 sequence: CASNLQGTGNQPQHF. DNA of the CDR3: TGTGCCAGTAATCTACAGGGTACCGGCAATCAGCCCCAGCATTTT.